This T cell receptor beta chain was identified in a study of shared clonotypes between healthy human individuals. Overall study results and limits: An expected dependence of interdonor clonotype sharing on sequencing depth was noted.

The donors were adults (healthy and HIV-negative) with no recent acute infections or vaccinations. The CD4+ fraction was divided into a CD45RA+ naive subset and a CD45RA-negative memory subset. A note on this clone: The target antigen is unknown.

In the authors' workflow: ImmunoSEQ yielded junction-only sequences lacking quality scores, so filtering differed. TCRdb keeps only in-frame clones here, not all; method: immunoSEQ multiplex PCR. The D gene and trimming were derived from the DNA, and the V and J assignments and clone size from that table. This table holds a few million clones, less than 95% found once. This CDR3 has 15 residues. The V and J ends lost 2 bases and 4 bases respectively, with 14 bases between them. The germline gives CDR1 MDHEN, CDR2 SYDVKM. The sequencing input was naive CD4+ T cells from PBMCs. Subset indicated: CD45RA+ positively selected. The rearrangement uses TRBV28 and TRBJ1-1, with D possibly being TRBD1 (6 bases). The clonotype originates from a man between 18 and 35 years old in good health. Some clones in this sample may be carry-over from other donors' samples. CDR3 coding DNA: TGTGCCAGCAGTTTACCCTCGGGGGCGCCCACTGAAGCTTTCTTT. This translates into CASSLPSGAPTEAFF.